What follows describes a single TCR beta chain. This receptor's antigen is unknown. Base qualities are not at hand, and no much larger clone is one base apart. The data were taken from a study of cytomegalovirus exposure and HLA in healthy donors (dated by TCRdb to the late 2010s). In the study overall: An earlier analysis of several hundred of the donors reported about 250 Gb of sequence data and 100 million to 130 million unique TCR beta sequences from roughly 200 million T cells. An early release covering 550 to 700 HLA-typed donors comprised about 300 gigabases of sequencing data and around 85 million unique TCR sequences. Of the roughly 400 genotyped donors, roughly 85% fell in the genetic ancestry cluster associated with self-reported Caucasian donors. The study aimed to test whether cataloging public T cell receptors could reveal signatures of past pathogen exposure. Using immunosequencing, the study profiled T cell repertoires from fewer than 700 subjects and related those repertoires to cytomegalovirus serostatus. A separate validation cohort of roughly 130 different subjects was used in addition to the roughly 640-subject first cohort. High-throughput TCR immunosequencing, statistical association of individual TCRs with disease status, and machine learning were combined to predict cytomegalovirus infection status. To study patterns of TCR occurrence, a later analysis re-analyzed previously published TCR beta repertoires from around 660 donors and added high-resolution HLA genotyping. In the later analysis, no new phenotypic data were used to find candidate immune exposures; instead, reliance was placed on TCR beta sequences and their occurrence across donors. To decide whether each TCR beta V gene segment behaved as functional or pseudogenic, an earlier analysis of some 540 of the donors relied on high-throughput TCR beta sequencing. Donor age, sex, ethnicity and CMV serostatus were collected together with the repertoire data. Genome-wide SNP genotypes for about 55% of the roughly 670 donors were used in a later genetic analysis, which treated that subset as a discovery cohort. All discovery cohort repertoires had been generated on a single sequencing platform. HLA typing included class I and class II loci at four-digit resolution. Typing coverage differed by locus: A, B, C, DRB1 and DQB1 were typed in about 620-630 donors, DQA1 in roughly 500, DPA1 in 600 to 610, and DPB1 in 400 to 480. Because of strong linkage in the cohort, five DR-DQ haplotypes were treated as single units for association and clustering. On average, around 200,000 unique TCR beta nucleotide sequences were sequenced per donor among fewer than 500 genotyped donors of the cohort, with roughly 18% of those sequences being non-productive. Summary of the overall study and its limitations: A further reported finding was that TCR beta sequences accurately predicted the HLA-A and HLA-B alleles for most subjects in the first cohort. Cytomegalovirus status was reported to be diagnosed by the classifier with high specificity and sensitivity in both the original and validation cohorts. A later genetic analysis reported fewer N-insertions in productive TCRs among donors in an Asian-associated ancestry cluster than the roughly 620-donor mean. Because HLA typing was unavailable for some donors at each locus, only the typed subset was used in association tests. A total of 150 to 200 TCR beta chains were listed by the study as associated with cytomegalovirus. Only TCR beta chains were sequenced in this cohort, and the absence of alpha or paired-chain data limited detectable features. According to the authors, the approach could potentially be generalized to other disease states and immunological phenotypes. In a later analysis, several top co-occurrence clusters were reported to appear linked to parvovirus B19, influenza, CMV and Epstein-Barr virus. The 87-base-pair reads could not distinguish some IMGT-functional V segments, including TRBV6-2 and TRBV6-3, so those segments were excluded. In a later analysis, TCR association rates were found to vary across HLA loci, with the most associated TCRs seen for DRB1 alleles and the fewest for HLA-C alleles. In a later analysis, most CMV-associated TCR beta chains were found to appear HLA-restricted, with HLA associations seemingly driven largely by CMV exposure. In an earlier analysis of 587 of the donors, most TCR beta V segments appeared in productive rearrangements about 90% or about 30% of the time, broadly matching IMGT annotations. When HLA alleles, especially DR and DQ, strongly co-occurred, attributing TCR associations to individual alleles was difficult. Linkage disequilibrium might explain the correlated functional status among segregating V segments, but an unknown experimental factor could not be ruled out. In vitro tests confirmed that a few of the cytomegalovirus-associated TCR beta chains recognize cytomegalovirus antigens. Most TCR sequences were seen in very few donors, while some public TCRs were found in many individuals. V-gene and J-gene trimming of TCR beta chains was associated with a missense DCLRE1C variant in a later genetic analysis, and the association was replicated in an independent cohort. The only immune exposure information available for the cohort was CMV serostatus. The earlier analysis of some 560 of the donors excluded 15 to 20 rarely observed V segments, including chromosome 9 orphons, because counts were too low. A cluster of highly shared sequence variants was judged likely to be a technical artifact of the sequencing pipeline. A later analysis associated about 18,000 TCR beta sequences with specific HLA alleles at a false discovery rate of 0.05. In a later analysis, HLA-associated TCR beta chains showed more clonal expansion and lower generation probabilities than non-associated chains that were equally common. The presence/absence analyses assumed that sequencing depth was roughly uniform across donors, and that assumption may not be true.

The method behind the library was the immunoSEQ multiplex PCR assay. For the multiplex PCR, a mixture combining 60 forward primers for TCR Vbeta segments and 13 reverse primers for TCR Jbeta segments was used. A multiplex PCR assay on genomic DNA amplified the CDR3 region of rearranged TCR beta genes. The amplified TCR beta libraries were sequenced on the Illumina HiSeq System as 87-base-pair reads. On the authors' methods: Across the roughly 640 repertoires, a later analysis counted 75 million to 90 million unique TCR beta chains, roughly 11 million of which were shared by at least two donors. A nearest-neighbor algorithm error-corrected the raw reads and collapsed the reads into unique sequences, merging closely related sequences to remove PCR and sequencing errors. V, D and J gene segments were assigned by aligning CDR3 sequences to IMGT reference sequences. For a sequence to be retained, at least a six-nucleotide match to both a V gene segment and a J gene segment was required. A rearrangement was called productive if the CDR3 had no stop codons and remained in frame with V and J, and every other rearrangement was called non-productive. Following IMGT convention, CDR3 was defined as the stretch from the second conserved V-encoded cysteine to the conserved J-encoded phenylalanine. In an earlier analysis of 550 to 650 of the donors, sequences lacking an unambiguous match to a single V gene segment were excluded. In an earlier analysis of 587 of the donors, a V segment was called functional when productive rearrangements were above 56.7%, and segregating when the standard deviation between donors exceeded 5%. A statistical classification framework was built to diagnose cytomegalovirus status from the catalog of TCR beta chain sequences. A later analysis assigned V and J genes by comparing TCR nucleotide sequences with IMGT/GENE-DB human TR gene sequences. Using the TCRdist pipeline, a later analysis assigned CDR3 sequences along with most-parsimonious VDJ recombination scenarios. A later analysis defined each TCR beta chain by its CDR3 amino acid sequence plus V-gene family, and excluded reads lacking a unique V-gene family. In a later analysis, nearly 600 highly shared, low-generation-probability nucleotide sequences were removed to address suspected cross-contamination and a sequencing artifact. In a later analysis, a clonal expansion index was calculated for each public chain from normalized within-repertoire ranks of inferred template counts. In a later analysis, generation probabilities were computed using a VDJ recombination model fitted to out-of-frame rearrangements, and the results were checked against IGoR. Hypergeometric tests were used in a later analysis to score TCR-TCR, TCR-HLA and TCR-CMV co-occurrence, with a repertoire-size bias correction applied to the TCR pairs. False discovery rates were estimated in a later analysis by permuting HLA or CMV assignments 20 times. In a later analysis, co-occurring TCRs were grouped using DBSCAN, with TCRdist sequence similarity added in when clustering inside HLA-allele-positive subsets. Co-occurrence clustering excluded repertoires with fewer than 30,000 or more than 120,000 public chains, plus five with anomalous nucleotide sharing. TCRdb carries this immuneACCESS record with in-frame sequences only. Its versions omit some clonotypes, under half of them owing to an unresolved V gene in the studies checked, with the rest unexplained. Clonal size and the V and J genes are those of that table, whereas D and trimming came from the DNA. Recorded for this sample are about 130,000 clones; 70% to 80% of them occurred a single time. The top ten constitute approximately 2.9% of the sample.

The cohort comprised approximately 700 healthy bone marrow donors. At the time of sampling, every cohort member was nominally healthy, though immune exposures that went unrecorded were likely present. Of the roughly 700 cohort members, around 290 had a positive CMV serostatus and about 350 had a negative one, while no CMV serostatus was recorded for the donor. A peripheral blood sample was provided by each donor, and peripheral blood mononuclear cells were used for TCR beta sequencing. Genomic DNA extraction from the blood cell samples was performed with the Qiagen DNeasy Blood Extraction Kit. From the cysteine up to the phenylalanine, the CDR3 has a length of 13 residues. Only the CDR3 portion is preserved as DNA: 39 bases, with reading frame beginning at the first base. V lost 4 bases and J lost 6 bases; the stretch between them is 12 bases long. In the germline V gene, CDR1 corresponds to SNHLY and CDR2 to FYNNEI.

The material sequenced was PBMCs. The receptor chain draws on TRBV2 and TRBJ1-2; TRBD1 could be the D gene, as 5 bases match. This receptor was obtained from a human donor in good health. This receptor carries the CDR3 CASSAPGSDGYTF. The DNA reads as follows: TGTGCCAGCAGTGCACCAGGGTCGGATGGCTACACCTTC.